The 12 T cell receptor beta chains below were found in one sample sequenced in a study of cytomegalovirus exposure and HLA in healthy donors. A multiplex PCR was run with 60 Vbeta primers and 13 Jbeta primers. Profiling relied on immunoSEQ multiplex PCR, and the TCRdb table lists in-frame clones only, not all of them. This listing includes 45,000 or so clones. The sequencing input was PBMCs. These receptors came from a male donor in good health and CMV-seronegative.

V and J are TRBV19 and TRBJ2-1; 10 nucleotides match TRBD2. The CDR3 covers 15 residues. CDR1 is LNHDA, CDR2 SQIVND, per germline (reference sequence). J gave up 8 bases and V 3 bases, and 7 bases lay outside the gene matches. CDR3 nucleotide sequence: TGTGCCAGTAGTATCTCCCTAGCGGGAGAAGATGAGCAGTTCTTC. It specifies CASSISLAGEDEQFF.

This sequence joins TRBV10-3 and TRBJ1-5, with D tentatively TRBD1 (6 bases). Germline CDR1 is ENHRY and CDR2 is SYGVKD. The ends were cut back, 2 bases at V and 4 bases at J, with 12 bases in the middle. This CDR3 comprises 15 residues. The CDR3 is CAISEVRGGNQPQHF. The CDR3, as DNA: TGTGCCATCAGTGAGGTGAGAGGGGGAAATCAGCCCCAGCATTTT.

The chain joins TRBV10-3 to TRBJ2-7; TRBD2 agrees at 7 bases. Germline V gene sequence: CDR1 ENHRY, CDR2 SYGVKD. The CDR3 runs 15 residues. The V gene end was trimmed by 8 bases and the J gene end by 0 bases; junction bases not matched to a gene: 10. The DNA of the CDR3 is TGTGCCATCCGCCCTTCTAGCGGACACTCCTACGAGCAGTACTTC. It yields the protein CAIRPSSGHSYEQYF.

This CDR3 reads CASSPTVQGAWQPQHF. For the CDR3, the DNA is TGTGCCAGCTCACCCACCGTCCAGGGGGCTTGGCAGCCCCAGCATTTT. V usage is TRBV18 and J usage is TRBJ1-5, with 8 bases aligning to TRBD1. The CDR3 runs to 16 residues. The V segment lost 3 bases and the J segment 7 bases; nucleotides outside the gene matches: 11. Germline CDR1 reads KGHSH; CDR2 reads LQKENI.

V and J are TRBV5-8 and TRBJ1-5; TRBD1 matches 10 bases. The CDR3 length is 15 residues. Germline values: CDR1 SGHTS, CDR2 YDEGEE. J gave up 3 bases and V 4 bases, and 4 bases lay outside the gene matches. The CDR3 region has the DNA TGTGCCAGCAGCCCGGGGACAGGGGCCAATCAGCCCCAGCATTTT. The encoded protein is CASSPGTGANQPQHF.

V is TRBV6-4 and J is TRBJ2-3; 10 positions match TRBD1. The CDR3 covers 14 residues. With 2 bases clipped from V and 4 bases from J, the junction kept 0 bases outside the gene matches. Germline loops: CDR1 MRHNA, CDR2 SNTAGT. In nucleotides, the CDR3 is TGTGCCAGCAGTGACGGACAGGGGGCAGATACGCAGTATTTT. Its protein product is CASSDGQGADTQYF.

CDR3 coding DNA: TGTGCCAGCAGTGACAGGACTAGCGGGAGGGCCTACGAGCAGTACTTC. The encoded protein is CASSDRTSGRAYEQYF. This chain uses TRBV6-4 with TRBJ2-7, with 15 bases fitting TRBD2. The germline gives CDR1 MRHNA, CDR2 SNTAGT. Trimming removed 2 bases from V and 2 bases from J; junction bases left unmatched: 1. The CDR3 sequence is 16 residues long.

The CDR3 protein is CASRRTSGSSNEQFF. The DNA for the CDR3 is TGCGCCAGCAGACGGACTAGCGGGAGCTCGAATGAGCAGTTCTTC. The chain couples TRBV10-2 to TRBJ2-1; TRBD2 matches 13 bases. The CDR3 extends over 15 amino acids. V shed 6 bases and J 7 bases; nucleotides not matched to a gene: 6. Germline V CDR1 and CDR2: WSHSY, SAAADI.

The chain carries TRBV30 and TRBJ2-5; 8 bases fit TRBD1. The trim removed 3 bases at V and 3 bases at J, leaving 9 bases unmatched. The CDR3 runs 15 residues. Germline CDR1 GTSNPN, CDR2 SVGIG (reference sequence). CDR3 loop: CAWRTGVVQKETQYF. In DNA, the CDR3 is TGTGCCTGGAGGACAGGGGTGGTTCAAAAAGAGACCCAGTACTTC.

V and J are TRBV13 and TRBJ2-3, with 11 nucleotides matching TRBD2. The CDR3 is 15 residues long. V trimming: 9 bases; J trimming: 2 bases; junction bases outside the gene matches: 7. Looked up from germline, CDR1 is PRHDT and CDR2 is FYEKMQ (reference sequence). The CDR3 is CASSGRAFDTDTQYF. CDR3 DNA: TGTGCCAGTAGCGGGAGGGCCTTCGACACAGATACGCAGTATTTT.

The V and J genes are TRBV6-5 and TRBJ2-7; 7 bases agree with TRBD2. The J segment lost 5 bases and the V segment lost 5 bases, leaving 12 bases of the junction unmatched. Germline CDR1 reads MNHEY; CDR2 reads SVGAGI. This CDR3 spans 15 amino acids. In nucleotides, the CDR3 is TGTGCCAGCAGTGTATTTGGCGGGAGTAACGACGAGCAGTACTTC. It is translated as CASSVFGGSNDEQYF.

The V gene is TRBV18, the J gene TRBJ2-7; possibly TRBD1 for D (6 bases). CDR1 KGHSH and CDR2 LQKENI come from the germline V gene. Trimming removed 10 bases from V and 0 bases from J, with 13 bases in between. This CDR3 is 13 amino acids long. CDR3 region: CATTQDSSYEQYF. DNA of the CDR3: TGTGCCACCACTCAGGACAGCTCCTACGAGCAGTACTTC.